This is a list of T cell receptor beta chains from one sample in a study of monozygotic twins with inflammatory bowel disease. After re-calling the 5' RACE reads, TCRdb lists one entry per CDR3 protein, DNA absent. Its listing shows about 300,000 distinct CDR3 sequences. What was sequenced was blood. Receptor source: a human donor with ulcerative colitis or Crohn's disease, or a healthy co-twin of an affected twin (not recorded which). Each CDR3 is given with its conserved first and last residue.

V gene	CDR3 length	J gene	CDR3 protein
TRBV14	15	TRBJ2-5	CASSQVTGGKETQYF
TRBV5-6	14	TRBJ1-4	CASSIQGADEKLFF
TRBV5-1	15	TRBJ2-1	CASSFTGRYYNEQFF
TRBV5-1	15	TRBJ2-6	CASSLVRSGANVLTF
TRBV12-3/TRBV12-4	14	TRBJ2-5	CASRLRDTQETQYF
TRBV11-2	18	TRBJ2-1	CASSLWAWRGLSYNEQFF
TRBV12-3/TRBV12-4	15	TRBJ2-7	CATASGGTAHYEQYF
TRBV27	13	TRBJ1-5	CASSYLGDQPQHF
TRBV10-3	14	TRBJ1-5	CAISARAEDQSQHF
TRBV7-6	16	TRBJ2-3	CASSLAGSGRTDTQYF
TRBV28	14	TRBJ1-2	CASSKTQGGYGYTF